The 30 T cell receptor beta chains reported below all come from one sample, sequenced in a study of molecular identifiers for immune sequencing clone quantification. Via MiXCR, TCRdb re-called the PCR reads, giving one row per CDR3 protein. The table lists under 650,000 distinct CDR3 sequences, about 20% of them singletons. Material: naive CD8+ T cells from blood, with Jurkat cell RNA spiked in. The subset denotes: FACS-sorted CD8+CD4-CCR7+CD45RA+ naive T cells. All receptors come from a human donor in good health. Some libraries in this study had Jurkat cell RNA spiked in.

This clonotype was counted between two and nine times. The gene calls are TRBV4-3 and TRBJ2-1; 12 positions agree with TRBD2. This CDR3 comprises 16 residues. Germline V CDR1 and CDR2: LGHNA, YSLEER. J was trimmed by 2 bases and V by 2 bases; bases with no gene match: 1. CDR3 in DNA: TGCGCCAGCAGCCAATGGACTAGCGGGACCTACAATGAGCAGTTCTTC. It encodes CASSQWTSGTYNEQFF.

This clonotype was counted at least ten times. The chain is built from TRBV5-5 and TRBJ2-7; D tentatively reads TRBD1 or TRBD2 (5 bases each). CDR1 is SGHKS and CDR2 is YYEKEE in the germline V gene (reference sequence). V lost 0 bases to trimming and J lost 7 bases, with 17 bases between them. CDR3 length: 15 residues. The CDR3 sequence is CASSLEGRAYGEQYF. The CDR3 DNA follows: TGTGCCAGCAGCTTGGAGGGACGAGCATATGGGGAGCAGTACTTC. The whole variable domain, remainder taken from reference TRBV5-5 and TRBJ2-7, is DAGVTQSPTHLIKTRGQQVTLRCSPISGHKSVSWYQQVLGQGPQFIFQYYEKEERGRGNFPDRFSARQFPNYSSELNVNALLLGDSALYLCASSLEGRAYGEQYFGPGTRLTVT.

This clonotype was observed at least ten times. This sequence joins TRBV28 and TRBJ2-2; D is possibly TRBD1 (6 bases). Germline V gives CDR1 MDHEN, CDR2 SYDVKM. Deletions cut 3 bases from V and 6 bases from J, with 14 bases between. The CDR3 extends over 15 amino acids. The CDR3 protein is CASSFRGSQAGELFF. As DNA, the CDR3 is TGTGCCAGCAGTTTTAGGGGGAGTCAGGCCGGGGAGCTGTTTTTT.

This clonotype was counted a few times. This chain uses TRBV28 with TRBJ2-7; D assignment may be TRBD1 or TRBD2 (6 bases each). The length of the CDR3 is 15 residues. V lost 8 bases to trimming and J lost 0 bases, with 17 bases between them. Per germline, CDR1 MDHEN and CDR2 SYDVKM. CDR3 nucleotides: TGTGCCAGCGGGACTCCGGGACATAGCTCCTACGAGCAGTACTTC. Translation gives CASGTPGHSSYEQYF.

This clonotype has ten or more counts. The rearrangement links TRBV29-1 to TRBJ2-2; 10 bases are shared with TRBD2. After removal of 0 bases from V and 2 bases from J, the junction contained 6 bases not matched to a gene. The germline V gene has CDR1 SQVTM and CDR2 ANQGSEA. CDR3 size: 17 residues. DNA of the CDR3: TGCAGCGTTGAAGATCCAGCGGGGGGGCTTAACACCGGGGAGCTGTTTTTT. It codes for CSVEDPAGGLNTGELFF.

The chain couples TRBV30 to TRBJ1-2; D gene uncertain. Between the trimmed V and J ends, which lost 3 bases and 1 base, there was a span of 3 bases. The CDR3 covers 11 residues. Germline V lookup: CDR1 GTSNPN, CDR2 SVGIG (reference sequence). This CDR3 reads CAWSDNYGYTF. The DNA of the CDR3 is TGTGCCTGGAGCGATAACTATGGCTACACCTTC. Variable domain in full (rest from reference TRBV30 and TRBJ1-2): SQTIHQWPATLVQPVGSPLSLECTVEGTSNPNLYWYRQAAGRGLQLLFYSVGIGQISSEVPQNLSASRPQDRQFILSSKKLLLSDSGFYLCAWSDNYGYTFGSGTRLTVV.

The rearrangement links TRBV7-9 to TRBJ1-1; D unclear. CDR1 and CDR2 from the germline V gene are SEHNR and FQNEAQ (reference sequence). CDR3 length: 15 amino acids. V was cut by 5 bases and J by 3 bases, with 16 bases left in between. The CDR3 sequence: CASSPAVGSDTEAFF. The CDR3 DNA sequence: TGTGCCAGCAGCCCGGCGGTGGGGTCGGACACTGAAGCTTTCTTT.

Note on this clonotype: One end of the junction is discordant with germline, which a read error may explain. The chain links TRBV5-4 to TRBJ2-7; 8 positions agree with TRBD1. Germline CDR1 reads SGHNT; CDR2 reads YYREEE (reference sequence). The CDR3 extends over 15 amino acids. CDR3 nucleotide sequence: TGTGCCAGCAGCCTAGGACAGGGAGTAACCTACGGGCAGTACTTC. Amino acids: CASSLGQGVTYGQYF.

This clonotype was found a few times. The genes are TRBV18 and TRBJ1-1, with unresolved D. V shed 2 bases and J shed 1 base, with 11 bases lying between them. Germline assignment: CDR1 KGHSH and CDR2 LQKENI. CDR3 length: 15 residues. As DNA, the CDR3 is TGTGCCAGCTCACCAAGGCCTCCGGAGAACACTGAAGCTTTCTTT. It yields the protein CASSPRPPENTEAFF.

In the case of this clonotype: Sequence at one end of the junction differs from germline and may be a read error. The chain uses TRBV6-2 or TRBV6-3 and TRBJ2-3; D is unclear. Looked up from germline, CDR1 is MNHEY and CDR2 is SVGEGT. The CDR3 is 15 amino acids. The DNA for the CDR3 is TGTGCCAGCAGTCACTCTGGCTACCCGAGTGATACGCGGTATTTT. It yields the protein CASSHSGYPSDTRYF.

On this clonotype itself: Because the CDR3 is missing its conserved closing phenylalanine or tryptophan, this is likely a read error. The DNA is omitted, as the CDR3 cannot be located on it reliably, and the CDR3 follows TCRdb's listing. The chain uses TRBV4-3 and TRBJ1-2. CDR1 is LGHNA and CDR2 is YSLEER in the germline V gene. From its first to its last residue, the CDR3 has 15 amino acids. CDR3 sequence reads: CASSPSWTAIYGHTS.

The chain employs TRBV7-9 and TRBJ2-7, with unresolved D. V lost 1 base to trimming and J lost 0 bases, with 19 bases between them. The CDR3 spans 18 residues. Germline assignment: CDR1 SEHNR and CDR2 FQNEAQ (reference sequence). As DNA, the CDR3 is TGTGCCAGCAGCTTAGGCTGGGATGCGATACTCAGCTCCTACGAGCAGTACTTC. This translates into CASSLGWDAILSSYEQYF.

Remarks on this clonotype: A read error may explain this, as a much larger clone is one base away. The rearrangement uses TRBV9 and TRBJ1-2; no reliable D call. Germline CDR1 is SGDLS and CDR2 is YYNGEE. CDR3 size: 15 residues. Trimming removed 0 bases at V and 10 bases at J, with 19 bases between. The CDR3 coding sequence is TGTGCCAGCAGCGTAGCTGGCGCCACAGTGGGAGACTACACCTTC. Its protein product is CASSVAGATVGDYTF.

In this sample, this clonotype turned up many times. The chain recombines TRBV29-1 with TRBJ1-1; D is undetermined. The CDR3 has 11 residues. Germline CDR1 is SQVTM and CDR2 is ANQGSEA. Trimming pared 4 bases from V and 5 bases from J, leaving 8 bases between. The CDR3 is CSVAGSTEAFF. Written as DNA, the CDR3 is TGCAGCGTTGCGGGGAGTACTGAAGCTTTCTTT.

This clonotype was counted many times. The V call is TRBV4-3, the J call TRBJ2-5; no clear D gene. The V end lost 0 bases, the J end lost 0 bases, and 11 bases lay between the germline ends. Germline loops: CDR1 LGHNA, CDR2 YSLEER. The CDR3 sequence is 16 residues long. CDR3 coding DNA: TGCGCCAGCAGCCAAGATTGGGCCGATTACCAAGAGACCCAGTACTTC. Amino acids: CASSQDWADYQETQYF.

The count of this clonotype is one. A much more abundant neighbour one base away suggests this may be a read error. The CDR3 region has the DNA TGTGCCAGCAGCTTAGCAGGGGGTGTCACTGTAGCTTTCTTT. Encoded protein: CASSLAGGVTVAFF. The gene calls are TRBV7-9 and TRBJ1-1, with D perhaps TRBD1 (6 bases). The CDR3 covers 14 residues. Germline assignment: CDR1 SEHNR and CDR2 FQNEAQ (reference sequence).

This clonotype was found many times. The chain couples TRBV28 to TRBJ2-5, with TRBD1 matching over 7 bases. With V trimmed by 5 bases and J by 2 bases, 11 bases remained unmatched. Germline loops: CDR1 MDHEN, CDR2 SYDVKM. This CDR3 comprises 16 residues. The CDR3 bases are TGTGCCAGCAGTCTCTTGACTTGGACAGGTCAAGAGACCCAGTACTTC. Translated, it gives CASSLLTWTGQETQYF.

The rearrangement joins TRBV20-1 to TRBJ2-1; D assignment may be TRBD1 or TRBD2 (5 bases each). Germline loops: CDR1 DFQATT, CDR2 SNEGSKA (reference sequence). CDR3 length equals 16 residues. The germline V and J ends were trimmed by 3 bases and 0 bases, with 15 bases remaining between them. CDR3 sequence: CSASIHGTLSYNEQFF. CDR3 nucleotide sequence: TGCAGTGCTAGTATTCACGGGACCCTCTCCTACAATGAGCAGTTCTTC.

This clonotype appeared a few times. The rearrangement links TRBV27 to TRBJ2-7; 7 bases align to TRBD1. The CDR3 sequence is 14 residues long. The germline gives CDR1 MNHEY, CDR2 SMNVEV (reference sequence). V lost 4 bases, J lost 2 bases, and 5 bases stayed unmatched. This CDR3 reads CASSWTGSTYEQYF. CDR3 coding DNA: TGTGCCAGCAGTTGGACAGGTTCTACCTACGAGCAGTACTTC.

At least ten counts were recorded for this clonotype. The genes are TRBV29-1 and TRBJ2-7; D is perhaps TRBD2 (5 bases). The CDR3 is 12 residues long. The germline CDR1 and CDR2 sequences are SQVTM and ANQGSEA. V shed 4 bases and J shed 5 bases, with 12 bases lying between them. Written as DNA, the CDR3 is TGCAGCGTTGCGAAGGACGGGGACGAGCAGTACTTC. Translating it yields CSVAKDGDEQYF.

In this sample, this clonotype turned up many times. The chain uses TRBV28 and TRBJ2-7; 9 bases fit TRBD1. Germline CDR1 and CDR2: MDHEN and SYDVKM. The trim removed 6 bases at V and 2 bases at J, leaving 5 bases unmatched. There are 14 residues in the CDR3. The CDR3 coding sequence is TGTGCCAGCAGATACAGGGGGCTCGCCTACGAGCAGTACTTC. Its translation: CASRYRGLAYEQYF.

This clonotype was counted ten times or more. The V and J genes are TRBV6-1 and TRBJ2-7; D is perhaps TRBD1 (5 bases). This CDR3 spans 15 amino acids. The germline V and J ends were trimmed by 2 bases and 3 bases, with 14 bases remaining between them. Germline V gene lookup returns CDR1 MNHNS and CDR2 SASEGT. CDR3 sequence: CASSERSRVYYEQYF. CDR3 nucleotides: TGTGCCAGCAGTGAACGTTCCAGGGTCTACTACGAGCAGTACTTC.

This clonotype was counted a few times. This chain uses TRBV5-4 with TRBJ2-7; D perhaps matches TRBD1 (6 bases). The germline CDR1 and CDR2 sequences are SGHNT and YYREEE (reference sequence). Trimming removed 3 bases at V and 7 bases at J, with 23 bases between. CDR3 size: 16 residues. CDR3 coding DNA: TGTGCCAGCAGCTCTCCCTGGGACACCTCGACGCGGGAGCAGTACTTC. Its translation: CASSSPWDTSTREQYF. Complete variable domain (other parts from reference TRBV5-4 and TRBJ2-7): ETGVTQSPTHLIKTRGQQVTLRCSSQSGHNTVSWYQQALGQGPQFIFQYYREEENGRGNFPPRFSGLQFPNYSSELNVNALELDDSALYLCASSSPWDTSTREQYFGPGTRLTVT.

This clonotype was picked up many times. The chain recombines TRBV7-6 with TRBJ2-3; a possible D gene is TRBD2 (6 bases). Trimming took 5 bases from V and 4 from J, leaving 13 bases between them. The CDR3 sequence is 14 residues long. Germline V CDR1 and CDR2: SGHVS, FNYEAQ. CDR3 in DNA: TGTGCCAGCAGCCAGTACGGGGGAGCAGATACGCAGTATTTT. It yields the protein CASSQYGGADTQYF.

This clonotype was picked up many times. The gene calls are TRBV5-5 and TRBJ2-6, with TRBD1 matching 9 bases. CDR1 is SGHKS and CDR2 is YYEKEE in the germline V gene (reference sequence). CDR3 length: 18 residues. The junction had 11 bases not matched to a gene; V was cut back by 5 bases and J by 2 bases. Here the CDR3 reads CASSSKRQGEAGANVLTF. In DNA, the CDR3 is TGTGCCAGCAGTTCTAAAAGACAGGGGGAGGCTGGGGCCAACGTCCTGACTTTC.

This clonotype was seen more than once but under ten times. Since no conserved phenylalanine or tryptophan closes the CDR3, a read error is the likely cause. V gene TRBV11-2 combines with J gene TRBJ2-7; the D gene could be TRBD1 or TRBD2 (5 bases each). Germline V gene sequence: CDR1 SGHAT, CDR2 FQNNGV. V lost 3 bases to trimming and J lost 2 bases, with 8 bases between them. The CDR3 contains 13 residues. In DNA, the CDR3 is TGTGCCAGCAGCTTGGGGACCCCCTACGAGCAGTACTCC. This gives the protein CASSLGTPYEQYS.

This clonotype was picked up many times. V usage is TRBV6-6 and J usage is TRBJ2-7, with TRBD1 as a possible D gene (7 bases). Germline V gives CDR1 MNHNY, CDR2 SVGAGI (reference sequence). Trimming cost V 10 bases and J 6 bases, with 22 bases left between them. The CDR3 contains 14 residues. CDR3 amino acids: CATRPTAQGGEQYF. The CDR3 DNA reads TGTGCCACCCGCCCGACAGCCCAGGGGGGCGAGCAGTACTTC.

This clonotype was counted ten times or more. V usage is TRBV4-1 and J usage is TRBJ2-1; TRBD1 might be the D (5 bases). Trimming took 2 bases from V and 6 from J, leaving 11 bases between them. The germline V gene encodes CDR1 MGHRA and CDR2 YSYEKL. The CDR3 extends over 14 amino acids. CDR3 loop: CASSQRGRANEQFF. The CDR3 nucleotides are TGCGCCAGCAGCCAAAGGGGCAGAGCCAATGAGCAGTTCTTC.

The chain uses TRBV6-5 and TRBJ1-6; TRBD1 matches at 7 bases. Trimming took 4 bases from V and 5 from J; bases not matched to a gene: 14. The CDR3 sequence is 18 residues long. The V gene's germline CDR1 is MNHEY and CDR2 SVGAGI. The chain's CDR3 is CASSSTPQWDSDNSPLHF. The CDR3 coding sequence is TGTGCCAGCAGTTCGACTCCTCAATGGGACAGCGATAATTCACCCCTCCACTTT.

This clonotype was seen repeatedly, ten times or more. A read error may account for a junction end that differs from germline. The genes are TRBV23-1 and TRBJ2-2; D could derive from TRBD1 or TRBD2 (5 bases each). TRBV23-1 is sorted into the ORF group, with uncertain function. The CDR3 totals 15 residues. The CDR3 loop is CASSQDWGNPGELFF. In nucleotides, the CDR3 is TGCGCCAGCAGTCAAGATTGGGGGAACCCCGGGGAGCTGTTTTTT.